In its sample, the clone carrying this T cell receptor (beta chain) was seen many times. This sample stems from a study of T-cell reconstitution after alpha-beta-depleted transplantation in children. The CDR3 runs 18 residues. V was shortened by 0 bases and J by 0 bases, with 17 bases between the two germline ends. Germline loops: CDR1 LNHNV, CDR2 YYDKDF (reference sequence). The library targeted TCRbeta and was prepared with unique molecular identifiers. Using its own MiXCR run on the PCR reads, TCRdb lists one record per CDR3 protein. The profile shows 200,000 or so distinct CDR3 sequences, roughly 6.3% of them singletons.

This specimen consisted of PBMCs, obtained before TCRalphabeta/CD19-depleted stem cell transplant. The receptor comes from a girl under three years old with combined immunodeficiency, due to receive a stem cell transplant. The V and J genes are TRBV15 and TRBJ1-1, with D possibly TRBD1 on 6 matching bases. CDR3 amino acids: CATSRERAPQGMNTEAFF. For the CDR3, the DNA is TGTGCCACCAGCAGAGAGCGGGCCCCCCAGGGGATGAACACTGAAGCTTTCTTT. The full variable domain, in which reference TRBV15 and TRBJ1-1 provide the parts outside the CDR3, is DAMVIQNPRYQVTQFGKPVTLSCSQTLNHNVMYWYQQKSSQAPKLLFHYYDKDFNNEADTPDNFQSRRPNTSFCFLDIRSPGLGDTAMYLCATSRERAPQGMNTEAFFGQGTRLTVV.